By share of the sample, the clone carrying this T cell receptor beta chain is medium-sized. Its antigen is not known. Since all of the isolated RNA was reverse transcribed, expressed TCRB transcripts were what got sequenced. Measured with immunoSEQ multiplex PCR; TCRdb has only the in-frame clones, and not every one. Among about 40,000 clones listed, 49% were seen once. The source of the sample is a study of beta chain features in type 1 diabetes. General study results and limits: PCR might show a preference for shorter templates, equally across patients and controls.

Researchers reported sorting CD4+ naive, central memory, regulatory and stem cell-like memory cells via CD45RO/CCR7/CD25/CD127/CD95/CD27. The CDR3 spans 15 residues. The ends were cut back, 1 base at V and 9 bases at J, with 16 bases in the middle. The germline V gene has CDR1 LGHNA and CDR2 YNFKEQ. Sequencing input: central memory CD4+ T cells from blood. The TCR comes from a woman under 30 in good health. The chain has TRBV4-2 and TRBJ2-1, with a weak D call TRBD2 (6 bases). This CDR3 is CASSQGGVSSAEQFF. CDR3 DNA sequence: TGTGCCAGCAGCCAAGGGGGGGTGTCCAGCGCTGAGCAGTTCTTC.